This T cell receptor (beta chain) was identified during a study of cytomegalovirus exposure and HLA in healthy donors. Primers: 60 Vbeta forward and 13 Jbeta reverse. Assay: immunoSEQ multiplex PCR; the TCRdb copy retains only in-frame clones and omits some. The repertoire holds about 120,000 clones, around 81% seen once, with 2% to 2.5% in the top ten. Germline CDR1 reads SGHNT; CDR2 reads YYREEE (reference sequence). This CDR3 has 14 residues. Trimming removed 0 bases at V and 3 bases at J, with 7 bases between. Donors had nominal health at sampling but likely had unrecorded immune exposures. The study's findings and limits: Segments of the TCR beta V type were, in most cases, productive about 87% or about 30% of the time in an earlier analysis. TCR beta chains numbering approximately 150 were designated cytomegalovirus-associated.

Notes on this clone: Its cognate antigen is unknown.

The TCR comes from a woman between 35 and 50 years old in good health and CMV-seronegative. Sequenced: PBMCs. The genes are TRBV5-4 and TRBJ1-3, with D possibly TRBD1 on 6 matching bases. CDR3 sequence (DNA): TGTGCCAGCAGCTTGGACAGGGTTGGAAACACCATATATTTT. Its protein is CASSLDRVGNTIYF. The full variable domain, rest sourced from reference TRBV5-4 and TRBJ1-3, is ETGVTQSPTHLIKTRGQQVTLRCSSQSGHNTVSWYQQALGQGPQFIFQYYREEENGRGNFPPRFSGLQFPNYSSELNVNALELDDSALYLCASSLDRVGNTIYFGEGSWLTVV.